The clone carrying this T cell receptor (beta chain) was detected only a few times. Each CDR3 protein is one row after TCRdb ran MiXCR on the 5' RACE reads. This sample has around 1.7 million distinct CDR3 sequences; under 35% occur once, and the top ten carry roughly 0.3%. This record belongs to a study of identical twins. Germline V gives CDR1 SEHNR, CDR2 FQNEAQ (reference sequence). There are 16 residues in the CDR3. Between the trimmed V and J ends, which lost 7 bases and 6 bases, there was a span of 19 bases. The rearrangement links TRBV7-9 to TRBJ1-6; D is uncertain. The sequence came from a newborn girl in good health. The sample was cord blood. CDR3 sequence reads: CASTHSGRGVNSPLHF. In DNA, the CDR3 is TGTGCCAGCACTCATAGCGGGCGGGGTGTTAATTCACCCCTCCACTTT.